This T cell receptor beta chain comes out of a study of blood T cell repertoires in COVID-19. Across the whole study: Some COVID-19 samples were acute and others convalescent; all came from the United States, Italy and Spain.

Profiling relied on immunoSEQ multiplex PCR, and the TCRdb table lists in-frame clones only, not all of them. The sample records more than 95,000 clones, 55% to 75% being singletons. V dropped 4 bases and J dropped 2; count of bases not matched to a gene: 9. The CDR3 sequence is 16 residues long. Germline CDR1 reads SGHTA; CDR2 reads FQGNSA. V and J are TRBV7-2 and TRBJ2-7; 9 nucleotides line up with TRBD2. Input material: peripheral blood. This receptor was identified in a woman in her sixties or seventies with acute or convalescent COVID-19. The CDR3 nucleotides read TGTGCCAGCAGCTCCAATAGCGGGGGTCTCACCTACGAGCAGTACTTC. This translates into CASSSNSGGLTYEQYF.